Shown below are 29 T cell receptor beta chains from a single sample sequenced in a study of T cells after yellow fever vaccination. MiXCR, run by TCRdb on the 5' RACE reads, gives a single entry per CDR3 protein. The profile shows over 110,000 distinct CDR3 sequences, roughly 8.2% of them singletons. The sequenced sample was CD4+ T cells sorted from PBMCs, obtained 5 days after the yellow fever booster vaccination. Receptors originate from a man aged 25 to 40 who received the YFV17D yellow fever vaccine.

This clonotype has a single count. It may be a read error: a sequence one base away is much more abundant. The J gene is TRBJ2-4, the V gene TRBV12-3 or TRBV12-4, with D tentatively TRBD1 (5 bases). CDR3 length equals 15 residues. The CDR3 here is CASSSGPRGRNMQYF. CDR3 in DNA: TGTGCCAGCAGCTCCGGGCCTAGGGGTAGAAACATGCAGTACTTC.

This clonotype has at least ten counts. The chain couples TRBV20-1 to TRBJ1-5; D uncertain. Trimming stripped 6 bases from V and 6 bases from J, with 18 bases between. Germline V CDR1 and CDR2: DFQATT, SNEGSKA (reference sequence). The CDR3 has 14 amino acids. CDR3 in amino acids: CSATSTSSGQPQHF. DNA for the CDR3: TGCAGTGCCACAAGTACCTCCTCAGGTCAGCCCCAGCATTTT.

This clonotype occurred many times. The J gene is TRBJ2-7, the V gene TRBV6-5, with 9 bases identical to TRBD1. The CDR3 is 15 residues long. V trimming: 0 bases; J trimming: 6 bases; junction bases outside the gene matches: 6. Germline lookup yields CDR1 MNHEY and CDR2 SVGAGI. The CDR3: CASSYSAATGGEQYF. The CDR3 DNA sequence: TGTGCCAGCAGTTACTCTGCTGCGACAGGGGGCGAGCAGTACTTC.

The genes are TRBV7-2 and TRBJ2-2; D unclear. Germline V gene sequence: CDR1 SGHTA, CDR2 FQGNSA. The CDR3 has 15 residues. Trimming took 3 bases from V and 0 from J, leaving 8 bases between them. The CDR3 here is CASSFWGPNTGELFF. The CDR3 bases are TGTGCCAGCAGCTTTTGGGGTCCGAACACCGGGGAGCTGTTTTTT.

Notes on this clonotype: One end of the junction fails to match germline, which may point to a read error. The V and J genes are TRBV7-2 and TRBJ2-1, with 7 bases identical to TRBD2. CDR3 size: 15 residues. Germline lookup yields CDR1 SGHTA and CDR2 FQGNSA. CDR3 protein: CASSHSSGGSNEEFF. Written as DNA, the CDR3 is TGTGCCAGCAGCCACTCTAGCGGAGGGAGCAATGAGGAGTTCTTC.

The chain uses TRBV20-1 and TRBJ1-1; D might be TRBD1 (6 bases). The CDR3 sequence is 17 residues long. Germline V CDR1 and CDR2: DFQATT, SNEGSKA (reference sequence). The V gene lost 6 bases and the J gene lost 1 base, with 24 bases spanning the gap. CDR3 sequence: CSATAWGAEKPNTEAFF. The CDR3 bases are TGCAGTGCCACCGCGTGGGGGGCAGAAAAACCGAACACTGAAGCTTTCTTT.

This clonotype was counted ten times or more. The chain carries TRBV12-3 or TRBV12-4 and TRBJ1-1; TRBD1 matches at 8 bases. J was trimmed by 4 bases and V by 7 bases; bases with no gene match: 5. CDR3 size: 13 residues. CDR3 in DNA: TGTGCCAGCACATTTACAGGGGGCACTGAAGCTTTCTTT. This sequence encodes CASTFTGGTEAFF.

In this sample, this clonotype turned up many times. The chain has TRBV20-1 and TRBJ1-5; the D gene is possibly TRBD1 (6 bases). Germline-derived CDR1 and CDR2 are DFQATT and SNEGSKA (reference sequence). The CDR3 loop spans 13 amino acids. The V gene lost 5 bases and the J gene lost 6 bases, with 14 bases spanning the gap. The CDR3 sequence is CSALTQGGQPQHF. CDR3 sequence (DNA): TGCAGTGCTTTAACACAGGGAGGTCAGCCCCAGCATTTT.

This clonotype was seen many times. The V call is TRBV10-3, the J call TRBJ1-1; D may be TRBD1 (6 bases). The CDR3 has 14 amino acids. Germline V gene data show CDR1 as ENHRY and CDR2 as SYGVKD. V lost 7 bases, J lost 1 base, and 13 bases lay in between. This CDR3 reads CAITKDRTNTEAFF. The CDR3 region has the DNA TGTGCCATCACCAAAGACAGGACGAACACTGAAGCTTTCTTT.

V usage is TRBV12-3 or TRBV12-4 and J usage is TRBJ2-7; 8 nucleotides line up with TRBD1. Trimming took 6 bases from V and 7 from J; bases not matched to a gene: 8. The CDR3 extends over 13 amino acids. CDR3 sequence (DNA): TGTGCCAGCAGGGCGGGTGGGGACAGGGAGCAGTACTTC. Translation gives CASRAGGDREQYF.

This clonotype was recorded many times. The genes are TRBV20-1 and TRBJ2-3; D gene ambiguous. CDR1 and CDR2 from the germline V gene are DFQATT and SNEGSKA (reference sequence). CDR3 size: 11 residues. V dropped 1 base and J dropped 5 bases, with 4 bases sitting between them. CDR3 in DNA: TGCAGTGCTAGAGCTAAAGATACGCAGTATTTT. Encoded protein: CSARAKDTQYF.

This clonotype was seen many times. The chain carries TRBV18 and TRBJ2-1; 10 nucleotides match TRBD2. This CDR3 comprises 20 residues. J was trimmed by 4 bases and V by 3 bases; bases with no gene match: 18. Per germline, CDR1 KGHSH and CDR2 LQKENI. For the CDR3, the DNA is TGTGCCAGCTCACCCCTACGGACTAGCGGACATGAAGGGTTATACAATGAGCAGTTCTTC. Amino acid sequence: CASSPLRTSGHEGLYNEQFF.

This clonotype has a count of ten or more. The chain carries TRBV4-2 and TRBJ2-2; the match to TRBD1 covers 11 bases. Trimming removed 2 bases from V and 8 bases from J; junction bases left unmatched: 10. In germline, CDR1 is LGHNA, CDR2 YNFKEQ. The CDR3 runs to 17 residues. CDR3 loop: CASSQPRTGGFPGELFF. The CDR3 DNA sequence: TGTGCCAGCAGCCAACCCCGGACAGGGGGCTTCCCTGGGGAGCTGTTTTTT.

This clonotype was counted at least ten times. The rearrangement uses TRBV4-2 and TRBJ2-1; 9 nucleotides line up with TRBD2. The CDR3 length is 16 residues. The V segment lost 0 bases and the J segment 3 bases; nucleotides outside the gene matches: 3. Germline V gives CDR1 LGHNA, CDR2 YNFKEQ. The CDR3, as DNA: TGTGCCAGCAGCCAAGACCTAGCGGGACACTACAATGAGCAGTTCTTC. Its protein product is CASSQDLAGHYNEQFF.

This clonotype was seen many times. The chain uses TRBV29-1 and TRBJ2-7, with 7 bases aligning to TRBD1. The J segment lost 5 bases and the V segment lost 4 bases, leaving 2 bases of the junction unmatched. CDR3 length: 11 residues. Germline V CDR1 and CDR2: SQVTM, ANQGSEA. The DNA of the CDR3 is TGCAGCGTTGCAGGGGGAGACGAGCAGTACTTC. It is translated as CSVAGGDEQYF.

This clonotype showed up many times. This chain joins TRBV7-2 and TRBJ2-2; the D is unclear. Germline CDR1 is SGHTA and CDR2 is FQGNSA. CDR3 length: 15 amino acids. V lost 6 bases, J lost 0 bases, and 11 bases lay in between. The CDR3 nucleotides are TGTGCCAGCAGATCCGGTCTGGCGAACACCGGGGAGCTGTTTTTT. This encodes CASRSGLANTGELFF.

This clonotype was recorded many times. V usage is TRBV5-5 and J usage is TRBJ2-7, with 7 nucleotides matching TRBD2. V was clipped by 1 base and J by 0 bases; unmatched bases: 4. The germline V gene has CDR1 SGHKS and CDR2 YYEKEE (reference sequence). The CDR3 consists of 15 residues. For the CDR3, the DNA is TGTGCCAGCAGCTTGAACGGGAGGTCCTCCTACGAGCAGTACTTC. Protein sequence: CASSLNGRSSYEQYF. The whole variable domain, filled in from reference TRBV5-5 and TRBJ2-7, reads DAGVTQSPTHLIKTRGQQVTLRCSPISGHKSVSWYQQVLGQGPQFIFQYYEKEERGRGNFPDRFSARQFPNYSSELNVNALLLGDSALYLCASSLNGRSSYEQYFGPGTRLTVT.

This clonotype was recorded a few times. V gene TRBV19 combines with J gene TRBJ2-2, with 8 bases that match TRBD1. This CDR3 comprises 15 residues. Germline CDR1 and CDR2: LNHDA and SQIVND (reference sequence). The V gene end was trimmed by 6 bases and the J gene end by 6 bases; junction bases not matched to a gene: 9. The CDR3 here is CASRPDRVVSGELFF. DNA for the CDR3: TGTGCCAGTAGACCGGACAGGGTTGTGTCCGGGGAGCTGTTTTTT.

This clonotype has ten or more counts. The chain has TRBV7-2 and TRBJ2-3, with D possibly TRBD2 on 6 matching bases. CDR1 is SGHTA and CDR2 is FQGNSA in the germline V gene. The V and J ends lost 1 base and 0 bases respectively, with 14 bases between them. The CDR3 has 17 amino acids. The CDR3 sequence is CASSLVTLASSTDTQYF. The CDR3 region has the DNA TGTGCCAGCAGCTTAGTTACCCTAGCGTCTAGCACAGATACGCAGTATTTT.

In this sample, this clonotype turned up many times. The J gene is TRBJ2-5, the V gene TRBV5-4, with D possibly being TRBD1 (6 bases). Trimming took 4 bases from V and 5 from J, leaving 15 bases between them. The CDR3 has 14 amino acids. CDR1 SGHNT and CDR2 YYREEE come from the germline V gene (reference sequence). CDR3 in amino acids: CASSRGGARETQYF. The CDR3 DNA sequence: TGTGCCAGCAGCCGAGGGGGAGCCCGGGAGACCCAGTACTTC.

This clonotype turned up a few times. V and J are TRBV6-5 and TRBJ1-4; D is possibly TRBD1 (5 bases). Germline V lookup: CDR1 MNHEY, CDR2 SVGAGI. Deletions cut 10 bases from V and 0 bases from J, with 24 bases between. The CDR3 is 18 amino acids. CDR3 region: CATGGGAILGATNEKLFF. In nucleotides, the CDR3 is TGTGCCACGGGAGGCGGGGCCATCCTTGGGGCAACTAATGAAAAACTGTTTTTT.

This clonotype was observed at least ten times. The rearrangement joins TRBV12-3 or TRBV12-4 to TRBJ2-3, with D tentatively TRBD1 or TRBD2 (5 bases each). The germline V and J ends were trimmed by 4 bases and 8 bases, with 16 bases remaining between them. This CDR3 is built from 14 residues. In DNA, the CDR3 is TGTGCCAGCAGTTCTGTCCTAGGGACGGGTACGCAGTATTTT. This gives the protein CASSSVLGTGTQYF.

This clonotype appeared many times. The gene calls are TRBV6-2 or TRBV6-3 and TRBJ2-1; tentatively, D is TRBD2 (6 bases). Trimming took 6 bases from V and 10 from J, leaving 16 bases between them. The CDR3 consists of 13 residues. Germline CDR1 reads MNHEY; CDR2 reads SVGEGT. CDR3 amino acids: CASRTAGGGEQFF. The DNA for the CDR3 is TGTGCCAGCAGAACAGCCGGAGGAGGGGAGCAGTTCTTC.

Many counts were recorded for this clonotype. The J gene is TRBJ2-5, the V gene TRBV12-3 or TRBV12-4, with D perhaps matching TRBD2 (7 bases). V was shortened by 5 bases and J by 0 bases, with 16 bases between the two germline ends. The CDR3 spans 16 residues. The CDR3: CASSAAGAMYQETQYF. DNA for the CDR3: TGTGCCAGCAGTGCCGCGGGGGCCATGTACCAAGAGACCCAGTACTTC.

This clonotype has only a few counts. This chain links TRBV5-4 with TRBJ2-1; tentative D call: TRBD2 (5 bases). The V and J ends lost 7 bases and 9 bases respectively, with 11 bases between them. The germline gives CDR1 SGHNT, CDR2 YYREEE (reference sequence). This CDR3 comprises 11 residues. The CDR3 nucleotides are TGTGCCAGCCGGAGGTTAGGTGAGCAGTTCTTC. It yields the protein CASRRLGEQFF.

This clonotype was seen repeatedly, ten times or more. This chain links TRBV4-3 with TRBJ2-6; 7 positions agree with TRBD1. The CDR3 consists of 18 residues. The V gene end was trimmed by 0 bases and the J gene end by 2 bases; junction bases not matched to a gene: 7. Germline CDR1 is LGHNA and CDR2 is YSLEER. DNA of the CDR3: TGCGCCAGCAGCCAAGATTCAGGGGGTGCCCCTGGGGCCAACGTCCTGACTTTC. It is translated as CASSQDSGGAPGANVLTF.

This clonotype occurred many times. The chain joins TRBV15 to TRBJ2-1, with 10 bases aligning to TRBD2. Per the germline V gene, CDR1 is LNHNV and CDR2 is YYDKDF (reference sequence). With 0 bases clipped from V and 9 bases from J, the junction kept 8 bases outside the gene matches. The CDR3 sequence is 16 residues long. CDR3 in amino acids: CATSREKAGGPGEQFF. DNA for the CDR3: TGTGCCACCAGCAGAGAGAAAGCGGGAGGGCCCGGTGAGCAGTTCTTC.

This clonotype was counted many times. V usage is TRBV11-2 and J usage is TRBJ2-1, with 7 bases fitting TRBD2. This CDR3 region has 15 residues. V trimming: 6 bases; J trimming: 7 bases; junction bases outside the gene matches: 12. The V gene's germline CDR1 is SGHAT and CDR2 FQNNGV. Here the CDR3 reads CASSTLAGVNNEQFF. The CDR3 DNA is TGTGCCAGCAGTACTCTGGCGGGAGTTAATAATGAGCAGTTCTTC.

This clonotype appeared many times. This sequence joins TRBV12-3 or TRBV12-4 and TRBJ2-2; 10 nucleotides line up with TRBD2. V shed 8 bases and J 5 bases; nucleotides not matched to a gene: 11. This CDR3 region has 16 residues. This CDR3 reads CASSKVLSGRTGELFF. CDR3 sequence (DNA): TGTGCCAGCTCAAAAGTTCTTAGCGGGAGGACCGGGGAGCTGTTTTTT.